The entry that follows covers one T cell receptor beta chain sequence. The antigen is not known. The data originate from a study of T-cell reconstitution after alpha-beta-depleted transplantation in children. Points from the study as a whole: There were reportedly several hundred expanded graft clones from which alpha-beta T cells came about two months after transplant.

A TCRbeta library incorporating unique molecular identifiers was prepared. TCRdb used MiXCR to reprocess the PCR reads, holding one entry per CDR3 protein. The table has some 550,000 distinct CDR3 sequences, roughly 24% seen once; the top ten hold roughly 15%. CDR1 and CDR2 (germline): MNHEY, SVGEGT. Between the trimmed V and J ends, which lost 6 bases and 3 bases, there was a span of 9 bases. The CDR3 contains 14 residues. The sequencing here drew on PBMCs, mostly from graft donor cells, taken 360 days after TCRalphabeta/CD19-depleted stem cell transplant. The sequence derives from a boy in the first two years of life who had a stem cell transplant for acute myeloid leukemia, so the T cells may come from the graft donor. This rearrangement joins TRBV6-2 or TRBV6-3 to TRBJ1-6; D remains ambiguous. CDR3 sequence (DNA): TGTGCCAGCAGCAGACGTAACTATAATTCACCCCTCCACTTT. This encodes CASSRRNYNSPLHF.